The 26 T cell receptor beta chains given below trace back to one sample, sequenced in a study of Graves' ophthalmopathy and Graves' hyperthyroidism. RNA transcripts were the source from which TCR beta CDR3 regions were amplified. HTBI-primed RT-PCR formed the first round, and a multiplex PCR formed the second. TCRdb recomputed calls from the multiplex PCR reads with MiXCR, one row per CDR3 protein. The sample carries around 1,000,000 distinct CDR3 sequences, about 38% recorded once. Sequenced input: peripheral blood or thyroid tissue (not recorded which). The receptors derive from an adult man with Graves' hyperthyroidism.

A few counts support this clonotype. V is TRBV7-2 and J is TRBJ2-2; TRBD2 matches 9 bases. The CDR3 contains 16 residues. J gave up 5 bases and V 1 base, and 5 bases lay outside the gene matches. The germline CDR1 and CDR2 sequences are SGHTA and FQGNSA. Written as DNA, the CDR3 is TGTGCCAGCAGCTTAGTAGCGGGGGACCTTACCGGGGAGCTGTTTTTT. Residues: CASSLVAGDLTGELFF.

Ten or more counts support this clonotype. The chain recombines TRBV13 with TRBJ1-5; the match to TRBD1 covers 10 bases. The J segment lost 7 bases and the V segment lost 5 bases, leaving 8 bases of the junction unmatched. Germline CDR1 PRHDT, CDR2 FYEKMQ (reference sequence). CDR3 length: 15 residues. The CDR3 DNA follows: TGTGCCAGCAGCCGGACAGGGGGTTTCGGCCAGCCCCAGCATTTT. Its translation is CASSRTGGFGQPQHF.

In this sample, this clonotype turned up many times. This chain uses TRBV13 with TRBJ2-6; 7 bases are shared with TRBD2. The germline gives CDR1 PRHDT, CDR2 FYEKMQ (reference sequence). J gave up 4 bases and V 5 bases, and 11 bases lay outside the gene matches. The length of the CDR3 is 17 residues. CDR3 sequence reads: CASSTSEITGGANVLTF. The DNA for the CDR3 is TGTGCCAGCAGCACTAGCGAGATCACGGGAGGGGCCAACGTCCTGACTTTC.

In this sample, this clonotype turned up a few times. This may be a read error, as it is one base from a much larger clone. V and J are TRBV20-1 and TRBJ2-6; D may be TRBD1 (6 bases). Germline lookup yields CDR1 DFQATT and CDR2 SNEGSKA (reference sequence). The CDR3 consists of 15 residues. CDR3 sequence (DNA): TGCAGTGCAGGGGGACCTCCCTCTGGGGCCAGCGTCCTGACTTTC. Translating it yields CSAGGPPSGASVLTF.

The chain has TRBV10-3 and TRBJ1-1; D is perhaps TRBD1 (5 bases). Trimming took off 7 bases at V and 5 bases at J, with 14 bases between the two ends. The CDR3 spans 13 residues. The germline gives CDR1 ENHRY, CDR2 SYGVKD. The CDR3 protein is CAINPWGPTEAFF. The CDR3 nucleotides read TGTGCCATCAACCCTTGGGGCCCAACTGAAGCTTTCTTT.

The rearrangement joins TRBV29-1 to TRBJ1-1, with D perhaps TRBD1 (6 bases). V lost 4 bases, J lost 5 bases, and 14 bases lay in between. The germline CDR1 and CDR2 sequences are SQVTM and ANQGSEA. The CDR3 has 13 amino acids. CDR3 in DNA: TGCAGCGTTGGGGAGGGGGTGAGAACTGAAGCTTTCTTT. As protein: CSVGEGVRTEAFF.

This chain joins TRBV7-6 and TRBJ2-2, with D perhaps matching TRBD1 (6 bases). V lost 5 bases to trimming and J lost 5 bases, with 18 bases between them. Per the germline V gene, CDR1 is SGHVS and CDR2 is FNYEAQ. This CDR3 spans 16 amino acids. CDR3 sequence reads: CASSQDQGRETGELFF. The CDR3, as DNA: TGTGCCAGCAGCCAAGATCAGGGGCGCGAGACCGGGGAGCTGTTTTTT.

The rearrangement uses TRBV20-1 and TRBJ2-2, with D possibly being TRBD1 (5 bases). Germline CDR1 is DFQATT and CDR2 is SNEGSKA (reference sequence). The CDR3 runs 14 residues. Trimming stripped 0 bases from V and 3 bases from J, with 8 bases between. For the CDR3, the DNA is TGCAGTGCTAGAGACAGGGCGGACACCGGGGAGCTGTTTTTT. Translating gives CSARDRADTGELFF.

This clonotype was recorded at least ten times. This chain links TRBV7-9 with TRBJ2-7; D assignment may be TRBD1 or TRBD2 (5 bases each). The CDR3 is 11 residues long. Germline lookup yields CDR1 SEHNR and CDR2 FQNEAQ (reference sequence). The V gene lost 4 bases and the J gene lost 10 bases, with 11 bases spanning the gap. The CDR3: CASSSPRGQYF. As DNA, the CDR3 is TGTGCCAGCAGCTCCCCGAGGGGACAGTACTTC. Using reference TRBV7-9 and TRBJ2-7 for the parts outside the CDR3, the full variable domain is DTGVSQNPRHKITKRGQNVTFRCDPISEHNRLYWYRQTLGQGPEFLTYFQNEAQLEKSRLLSDRFSAERPKGSFSTLEIQRTEQGDSAMYLCASSSPRGQYFGPGTRLTVT.

This chain uses TRBV5-1 with TRBJ1-2, with D possibly matching TRBD1 (5 bases). This CDR3 has 12 residues. Per the germline V gene, CDR1 is SGHRS and CDR2 is YFSETQ. V lost 4 bases, J lost 10 bases, and 14 bases lay in between. Here the CDR3 DNA reads TGCGCCAGCAGCCAGGGAAGTTCCGCCTACACCTTC. Its translation: CASSQGSSAYTF.

The J gene is TRBJ1-4, the V gene TRBV11-1; D gene uncertain. Germline CDR1 is SGHAT and CDR2 is FQDESV (reference sequence). Trimming cost V 3 bases and J 1 base, with 6 bases left between them. The CDR3 contains 14 residues. Here the CDR3 DNA reads TGTGCCAGCAGCTTTGCGTTAACTAATGAAAAACTGTTTTTT. This sequence encodes CASSFALTNEKLFF.

For this clonotype: Given a much more abundant clone one base away, this may be a read error. This chain uses TRBV25-1 with TRBJ1-6, with 9 bases fitting TRBD1. The CDR3 covers 15 residues. With V trimmed by 6 bases and J by 7 bases, 7 bases remained unmatched. CDR1 and CDR2 from the germline V gene are MGHDK and SYGVNS. CDR3 DNA: TGTGCCAGCAGCTCCGGACAGGGGACAAATTCACCCCTCCACTTT. Protein product: CASSSGQGTNSPLHF.

In the case of this clonotype: A much larger clone differs by one base, so this may be a read error. V usage is TRBV10-2 and J usage is TRBJ1-5; D is uncertain. The CDR3 has 15 amino acids. Trimming left V 2 bases short and J 7 bases short, with 15 bases between. Germline V lookup: CDR1 WSHSY, CDR2 SAAADI. The CDR3: CASSEPWPTGQPQHF. CDR3 nucleotide sequence: TGCGCCAGCAGTGAGCCTTGGCCAACGGGACAGCCCCAGCATTTT.

This clonotype has ten or more counts. DNA of the CDR3: TGTGCCAGCAGCTTCGGGACAGAGAGCTATGGCTACACCTTC. Protein: CASSFGTESYGYTF. V is TRBV13 and J is TRBJ1-2, with 7 bases lining up with TRBD1. J lost 4 bases, V lost 3 bases, and 5 bases had no gene match. This CDR3 is 14 amino acids long. Germline CDR1 and CDR2: PRHDT and FYEKMQ (reference sequence).

Comment on this clonotype: Sequence at one end of the junction differs from germline and may be a read error. Written as DNA, the CDR3 is TGCGTCAGCAGCCCCTTTGACGGGGGGGGCACCGGGGAGCTGTTTTTT. Translated, it gives CVSSPFDGGGTGELFF. The V and J genes are TRBV9 and TRBJ2-2; 8 positions match TRBD2. The germline V gene has CDR1 SGDLS and CDR2 YYNGEE. The CDR3 spans 16 residues.

A remark on this clonotype: With a much larger clone just one base away, this may be a read error. The J gene is TRBJ1-1, the V gene TRBV7-9; D perhaps matches TRBD1 (5 bases). Germline assignment: CDR1 SEHNR and CDR2 FQNEAQ (reference sequence). The CDR3 spans 16 residues. The CDR3 loop reads CASGLVGQGSNTEAFF. The CDR3 nucleotides read TGTGCCAGCGGCTTAGTGGGGCAGGGATCGAACACTGAAGCTTTCTTT.

The chain combines TRBV7-2 with TRBJ2-5; TRBD1 agrees at 12 bases. V shed 5 bases, J shed 11 bases, and the junction held 3 bases outside the gene matches. The CDR3 has 12 amino acids. Germline CDR1 SGHTA, CDR2 FQGNSA. CDR3 in amino acids: CASSEGQGAQYF. The CDR3 DNA is TGTGCCAGCAGCGAGGGACAGGGGGCGCAGTACTTC.

This clonotype was counted at least ten times. The rearrangement links TRBV29-1 to TRBJ1-2; TRBD1 is a possible D gene (6 bases). Per the germline V gene, CDR1 is SQVTM and CDR2 is ANQGSEA. Trimming removed 2 bases at V and 8 bases at J, with 12 bases between. The length of the CDR3 is 12 residues. The CDR3 DNA reads as TGCAGCGTTGAACAGGGGTCGGGGGGCTACACCTTC. It codes for CSVEQGSGGYTF. Drawing the rest from reference TRBV29-1 and TRBJ1-2, the complete variable domain is SAVISQKPSRDICQRGTSLTIQCQVDSQVTMMFWYRQQPGQSLTLIATANQGSEATYESGFVIDKFPISRPNLTFSTLTVSNMSPEDSSIYLCSVEQGSGGYTFGSGTRLTVV.

The rearrangement joins TRBV29-1 to TRBJ1-5; 7 positions match TRBD1. V was pared by 8 bases and J by 2 bases, with 9 bases of the junction left unmatched. The CDR3 contains 14 residues. Germline-derived CDR1 and CDR2 are SQVTM and ANQGSEA. CDR3 DNA sequence: TGCAGCCGTCGACAGGGTGACGGCAATCAGCCCCAGCATTTT. It encodes CSRRQGDGNQPQHF.

This clonotype was seen repeatedly, ten times or more. The V and J genes are TRBV5-1 and TRBJ1-1, with 7 bases aligning to TRBD1. With V trimmed by 0 bases and J by 1 base, 6 bases remained unmatched. The V gene's germline CDR1 is SGHRS and CDR2 YFSETQ. This CDR3 contains 16 residues. The CDR3 DNA follows: TGCGCCAGCAGCTTGGGCGACAGGGTGGGGAACACTGAAGCTTTCTTT. Protein: CASSLGDRVGNTEAFF.

This clonotype was observed a handful of times. This chain uses TRBV9 with TRBJ2-7; 10 bases are shared with TRBD1. Losses at the gene ends were 6 bases for V and 6 bases for J; bases not matched to a gene: 9. The germline V gene has CDR1 SGDLS and CDR2 YYNGEE. The CDR3 runs to 14 residues. CDR3 region: CASTNSDRGFEQYF. The DNA for the CDR3 is TGTGCCAGCACCAATTCGGACAGGGGGTTCGAGCAGTACTTC.

As concerns this clonotype: The conserved phenylalanine or tryptophan is not found at the CDR3 terminus, so this likely reflects a read error. It is unclear where the CDR3 begins or ends on the DNA, so no DNA is shown, and the CDR3 is as TCRdb lists it. The chain's CDR3 is CASMTGSRRLHL. The J gene is TRBJ1-2, the V gene TRBV7-2; the tabulated D call, TRBD1, remains unverified against the DNA. Inclusive of both ends, the CDR3 amounts to 12 amino acids. The V gene's germline CDR1 is SGHTA and CDR2 FQGNSA.

In DNA, the CDR3 is TGTGCCAGCAGCCAAGATAAATTGGGACAGGGTTACGAGCAGTACTTC. Amino acid sequence: CASSQDKLGQGYEQYF. This chain links TRBV11-2 with TRBJ2-7; 9 nucleotides match TRBD1. The CDR3 covers 16 residues. The germline V gene encodes CDR1 SGHAT and CDR2 FQNNGV. The V and J ends lost 5 bases and 4 bases, in that order; junction bases with no gene match: 12.

This clonotype was seen at least ten times. CDR3 DNA: TGCAGCGTCGCGGACCCGGGGCTTCACGAGCAGTACTTC. It is translated as CSVADPGLHEQYF. This chain connects TRBV29-1 to TRBJ2-7, with D perhaps matching TRBD1 or TRBD2 (5 bases each). CDR3 length: 13 amino acids. The V end was cut by 6 bases, the J end by 5 bases, with 17 bases between. Germline V gene sequence: CDR1 SQVTM, CDR2 ANQGSEA.

This chain uses TRBV6-5 with TRBJ1-5; D unclear. CDR3 size: 13 residues. With 7 bases removed from V and 5 bases from J, the gap between germline ends came to 12 bases. Germline CDR1 reads MNHEY; CDR2 reads SVGAGI. The CDR3 protein is CASKVPGYQPQHF. CDR3 DNA sequence: TGTGCCAGCAAGGTACCGGGTTATCAGCCCCAGCATTTT.

This clonotype was counted many times. This chain links TRBV7-2 with TRBJ2-5, with TRBD1 matching 12 bases. Germline V gene sequence: CDR1 SGHTA, CDR2 FQGNSA. The CDR3 is made up of 15 amino acids. Losses at the gene ends were 2 bases for V and 6 bases for J; bases not matched to a gene: 4. The CDR3 reads CASSLLGQGAKTQYF. CDR3 bases: TGTGCCAGCAGCTTATTGGGACAGGGGGCGAAGACCCAGTACTTC.